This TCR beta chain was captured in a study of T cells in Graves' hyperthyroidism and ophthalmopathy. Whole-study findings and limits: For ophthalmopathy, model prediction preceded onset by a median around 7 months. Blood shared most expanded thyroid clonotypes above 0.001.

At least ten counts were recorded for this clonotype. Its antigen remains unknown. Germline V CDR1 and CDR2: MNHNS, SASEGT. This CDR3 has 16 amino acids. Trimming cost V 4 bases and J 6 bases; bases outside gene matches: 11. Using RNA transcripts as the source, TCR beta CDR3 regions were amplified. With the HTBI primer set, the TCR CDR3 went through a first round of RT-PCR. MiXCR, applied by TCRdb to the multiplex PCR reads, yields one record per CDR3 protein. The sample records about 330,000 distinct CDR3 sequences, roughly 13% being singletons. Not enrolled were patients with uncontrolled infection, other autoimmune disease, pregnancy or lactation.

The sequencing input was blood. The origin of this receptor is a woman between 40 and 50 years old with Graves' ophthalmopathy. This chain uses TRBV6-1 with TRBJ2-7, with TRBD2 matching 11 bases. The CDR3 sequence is CASSAPSGTSGFEQYF. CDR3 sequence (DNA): TGTGCCAGCAGTGCCCCATCCGGGACTAGCGGTTTCGAGCAGTACTTC.